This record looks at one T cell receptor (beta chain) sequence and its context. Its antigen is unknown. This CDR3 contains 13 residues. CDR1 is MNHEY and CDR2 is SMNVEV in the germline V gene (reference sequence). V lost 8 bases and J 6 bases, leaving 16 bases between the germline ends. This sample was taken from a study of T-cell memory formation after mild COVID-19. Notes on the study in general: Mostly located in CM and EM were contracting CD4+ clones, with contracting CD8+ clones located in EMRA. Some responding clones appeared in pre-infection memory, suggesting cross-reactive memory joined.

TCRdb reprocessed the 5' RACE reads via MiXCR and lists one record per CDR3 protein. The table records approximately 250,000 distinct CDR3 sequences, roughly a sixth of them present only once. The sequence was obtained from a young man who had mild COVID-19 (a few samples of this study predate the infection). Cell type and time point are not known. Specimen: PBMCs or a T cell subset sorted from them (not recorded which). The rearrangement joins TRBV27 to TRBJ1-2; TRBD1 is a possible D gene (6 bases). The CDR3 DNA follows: TGTGCCAGCCGTACTGGGGGGGCGAATGGCTACACCTTC. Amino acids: CASRTGGANGYTF.